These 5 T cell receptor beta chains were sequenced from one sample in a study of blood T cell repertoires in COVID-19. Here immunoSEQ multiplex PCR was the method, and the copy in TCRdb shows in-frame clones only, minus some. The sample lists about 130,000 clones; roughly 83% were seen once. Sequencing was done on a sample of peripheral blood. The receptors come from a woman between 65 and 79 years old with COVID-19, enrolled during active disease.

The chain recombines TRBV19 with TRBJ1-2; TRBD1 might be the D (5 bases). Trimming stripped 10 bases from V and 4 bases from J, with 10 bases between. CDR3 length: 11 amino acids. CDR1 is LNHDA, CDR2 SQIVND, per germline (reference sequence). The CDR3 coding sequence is TGTGCCACAAGACAGATCTATGGCTACACCTTC. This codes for CATRQIYGYTF.

CDR3 sequence (DNA): TGTGCCAGCAGCAAAATCCGGGGGGCCTCCTACGAGCAGTACTTC. Protein: CASSKIRGASYEQYF. The chain uses TRBV27 and TRBJ2-7, with a tentative D call TRBD2 (7 bases). The CDR3 has 15 residues. The V gene's germline CDR1 is MNHEY and CDR2 SMNVEV (reference sequence). The V and J ends lost 6 bases and 0 bases respectively, with 15 bases between them.

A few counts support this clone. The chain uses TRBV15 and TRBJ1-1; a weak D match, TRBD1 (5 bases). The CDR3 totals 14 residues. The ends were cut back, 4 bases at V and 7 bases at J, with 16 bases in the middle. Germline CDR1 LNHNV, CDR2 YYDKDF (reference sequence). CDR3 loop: CATSTDPRVGEAFF. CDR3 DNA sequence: TGTGCCACCAGCACAGATCCCAGGGTTGGTGAAGCTTTCTTT.

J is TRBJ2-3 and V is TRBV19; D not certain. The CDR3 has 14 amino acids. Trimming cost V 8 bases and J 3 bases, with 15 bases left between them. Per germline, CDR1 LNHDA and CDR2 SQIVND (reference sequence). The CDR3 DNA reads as TGTGCCAGTTGCAGAAGTTCTGCAACAGATACGCAGTATTTT. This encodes CASCRSSATDTQYF.

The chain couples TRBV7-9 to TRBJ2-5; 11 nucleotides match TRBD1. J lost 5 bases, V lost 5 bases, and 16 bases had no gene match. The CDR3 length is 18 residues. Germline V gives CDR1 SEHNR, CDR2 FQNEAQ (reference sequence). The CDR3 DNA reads TGTGCCAGCAGCCAGGACAGGGGGCGGGAGGCGTCATGGGAGACCCAGTACTTC. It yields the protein CASSQDRGREASWETQYF.